Sequencing of this T cell receptor beta chain was carried out in a study of T cells in Graves' hyperthyroidism and ophthalmopathy. Study-level findings and limits: Ophthalmopathy, which appeared later, was predicted by the model a median around 6 months before onset. Stable hyperthyroidism and ophthalmopathy were separated using 13 V-J signatures.

Comments on this clonotype: The antigen remains unidentified.

Ophthalmopathy cases met thresholds of Clinical Activity Score at least 3, NOSPECS grade at least 4 and duration under 3 months. Clinical symptoms, serum thyroxine and TRAb, thyroid ultrasound and orbital computed tomography together formed the diagnostic basis. The investigators amplified TCR beta CDR3 regions from RNA transcripts. The TCR CDR3 first-round RT-PCR relied on the HTBI primer set. TCRdb processed the multiplex PCR reads anew with MiXCR; each CDR3 protein has one entry. The repertoire holds hundreds of thousands of distinct CDR3 sequences, with roughly 15% as singletons. This CDR3 contains 13 residues. Germline CDR1 is LNHNV and CDR2 is YYDKDF (reference sequence). With 0 bases removed from V and 8 bases from J, the gap between germline ends came to 8 bases.

The J gene is TRBJ2-4, the V gene TRBV15, with D uncertain. The receptor's source is a woman between 40 and 55 years old with Graves' ophthalmopathy. Sequenced sample: blood. CDR3 sequence (DNA): TGTGCCACCAGCAGAGATGTTACGGACATTCAGTACTTC. Translation: CATSRDVTDIQYF.